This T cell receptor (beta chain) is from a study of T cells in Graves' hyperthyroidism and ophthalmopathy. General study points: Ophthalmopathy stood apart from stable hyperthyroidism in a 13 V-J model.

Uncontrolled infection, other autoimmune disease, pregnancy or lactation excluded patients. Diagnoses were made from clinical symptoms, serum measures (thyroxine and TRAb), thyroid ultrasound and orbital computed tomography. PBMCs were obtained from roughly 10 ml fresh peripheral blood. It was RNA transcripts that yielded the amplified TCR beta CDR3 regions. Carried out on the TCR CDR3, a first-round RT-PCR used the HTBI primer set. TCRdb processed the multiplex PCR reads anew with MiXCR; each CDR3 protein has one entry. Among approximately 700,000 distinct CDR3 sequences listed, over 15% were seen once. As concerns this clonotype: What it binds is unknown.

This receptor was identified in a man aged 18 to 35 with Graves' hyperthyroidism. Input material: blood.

In nucleotides, the CDR3 is TGTGCCACCAGAAGGACTAGCGGGATTGAGACCCAGTACTTC. It translates to CATRRTSGIETQYF. This rearrangement joins TRBV15 to TRBJ2-5; 12 bases map to TRBD2. The V and J ends lost 6 bases and 5 bases, in that order; junction bases with no gene match: 4. CDR1 and CDR2 (germline): LNHNV, YYDKDF (reference sequence). The CDR3 sequence is 14 residues long.